Shown below are 23 T cell receptor beta chains from a single sample sequenced in a study of OX40 agonist ivuxolimab in advanced cancers. Libraries were prepared by immunoSEQ multiplex PCR; TCRdb keeps only in-frame clonotypes and omits some of them. Among approximately 99,000 clones listed, approximately 87% were seen once. The sequencing here drew on CD4+ or CD8+ T cells sorted from blood, taken in a trial of the OX40 agonist ivuxolimab. The source of these receptors is an adult with an advanced solid tumor such as melanoma, head and neck, liver or kidney cancer.

V and J are TRBV6-6 and TRBJ2-1; a possible D gene is TRBD2 (6 bases). This CDR3 contains 15 residues. Germline CDR1 MNHNY, CDR2 SVGAGI (reference sequence). Trimming stripped 6 bases from V and 4 bases from J, with 16 bases between. CDR3 protein: CASRLSGNQYNEQFF. In DNA form, the CDR3 reads TGTGCCAGCAGACTTAGCGGAAACCAGTACAATGAGCAGTTCTTC.

The genes are TRBV27 and TRBJ2-5; 9 bases line up with TRBD1. The CDR3 length is 15 residues. In germline, CDR1 is MNHEY, CDR2 SMNVEV (reference sequence). V lost 6 bases and J lost 1; bases outside the gene matches: 6. In DNA, the CDR3 is TGTGCCAGCAGAAAGGGACAGGGCGTCCAAGAGACCCAGTACTTC. It encodes CASRKGQGVQETQYF.

The chain joins TRBV30 to TRBJ2-7, with D possibly being TRBD1 or TRBD2 (7 bases each). The germline V gene has CDR1 GTSNPN and CDR2 SVGIG (reference sequence). CDR3 size: 14 residues. V dropped 4 bases and J dropped 4 bases, with 17 bases sitting between them. CDR3 bases: TGTGCCTGGATTCCCCAGGGGGGGGGATACGAGCAGTACTTC. This gives the protein CAWIPQGGGYEQYF.

The chain couples TRBV11-1 to TRBJ2-4; 11 bases are a match to TRBD1. Germline CDR1 is SGHAT and CDR2 is FQDESV (reference sequence). Trimming took 4 bases from V and 1 from J; bases not matched to a gene: 9. The CDR3 spans 18 residues. The CDR3 protein is CASSSRTGGAKAKNIQYF. The CDR3, as DNA: TGTGCCAGCAGCTCCCGGACAGGGGGCGCGAAGGCCAAAAACATTCAGTACTTC.

This chain joins TRBV6-6 and TRBJ1-1; no reliable D call. The CDR3 length is 13 residues. The V end was cut by 4 bases, the J end by 4 bases, with 10 bases between. Germline CDR1 is MNHNY and CDR2 is SVGAGI (reference sequence). The CDR3 region has the DNA TGTGCCAGCAGTTCTCAGGCGGCCACTGAAGCTTTCTTT. Its translation: CASSSQAATEAFF.

This chain connects TRBV18 to TRBJ2-5; TRBD2 matches at 9 bases. Germline CDR1 KGHSH, CDR2 LQKENI. The CDR3 is made up of 17 amino acids. V shed 3 bases and J 3 bases; nucleotides not matched to a gene: 11. CDR3 DNA: TGTGCCAGCTCACCTAGGACTAGCGACAGAATAAAAGAGACCCAGTACTTC. Translation: CASSPRTSDRIKETQYF.

This chain joins TRBV30 and TRBJ2-6, with 8 bases lining up with TRBD2. The trim removed 0 bases at V and 3 bases at J, leaving 10 bases unmatched. This CDR3 contains 18 residues. Per the germline V gene, CDR1 is GTSNPN and CDR2 is SVGIG (reference sequence). CDR3 in amino acids: CAWSVAAGVINGANVLTF. The CDR3 nucleotides are TGTGCCTGGAGTGTTGCAGCGGGAGTAATCAATGGGGCCAACGTCCTGACTTTC.

This clone was counted between two and nine times. V and J are TRBV5-4 and TRBJ1-1, with D uncertain. Trimming removed 0 bases from V and 2 bases from J, with 8 bases in between. Germline V gives CDR1 SGHNT, CDR2 YYREEE (reference sequence). There are 14 residues in the CDR3. The CDR3 here is CASSLVLGNTEAFF. CDR3 DNA sequence: TGTGCCAGCAGCTTGGTTCTGGGAAACACTGAAGCTTTCTTT.

This clone has a single count. V usage is TRBV18 and J usage is TRBJ1-4; TRBD1 matches 10 bases. Germline assignment: CDR1 KGHSH and CDR2 LQKENI. There are 15 residues in the CDR3. The J segment lost 8 bases and the V segment lost 5 bases, leaving 8 bases of the junction unmatched. In nucleotides, the CDR3 is TGTGCCAGCTCATCGGCCGGGACAGGGGAAGAAAAACTGTTTTTT. Protein: CASSSAGTGEEKLFF.

The chain has TRBV4-2 and TRBJ2-7, with a weak D call TRBD2 (5 bases). The CDR3 totals 15 residues. The ends were cut back, 0 bases at V and 3 bases at J, with 12 bases in the middle. Germline CDR1 is LGHNA and CDR2 is YNFKEQ. CDR3 in DNA: TGTGCCAGCAGCCAAGATGAGGGCAGCCACTACGAGCAGTACTTC. Its translation: CASSQDEGSHYEQYF.

The table lists this clone with many counts. The V gene is TRBV7-9, the J gene TRBJ1-3, with D maybe TRBD1 (6 bases). V was pared by 5 bases and J by 4 bases, with 21 bases between. The germline V gene has CDR1 SEHNR and CDR2 FQNEAQ (reference sequence). This CDR3 comprises 17 residues. CDR3 sequence: CASSRTWPRGIGNTIYF. CDR3 DNA sequence: TGTGCCAGCAGCCGAACATGGCCGAGGGGGATAGGAAACACCATATATTTT.

The V call is TRBV2, the J call TRBJ2-3, with TRBD2 identical over 9 bases. Germline CDR1 SNHLY, CDR2 FYNNEI. Trimming cost V 2 bases and J 1 base; bases outside gene matches: 7. The CDR3 length is 17 residues. The CDR3 here is CASSESSRLAGTDTQYF. The DNA for the CDR3 is TGTGCCAGCAGTGAAAGTTCAAGACTAGCGGGCACAGATACGCAGTATTTT.

The rearrangement uses TRBV10-1 and TRBJ1-1, with TRBD1 matching over 10 bases. Germline V gene data show CDR1 as WNHNN and CDR2 as SYGVQD (reference sequence). This CDR3 contains 15 residues. V shed 5 bases and J 7 bases; nucleotides not matched to a gene: 10. Here the CDR3 DNA reads TGCGCCAGCAGTTCGTCGAGACAGGGGGCCCTTGAAGCTTTCTTT. Residues: CASSSSRQGALEAFF.

V gene TRBV19 combines with J gene TRBJ2-6, with D perhaps matching TRBD2 (6 bases). V was pared by 9 bases and J by 0 bases, with 15 bases between. The V gene's germline CDR1 is LNHDA and CDR2 SQIVND (reference sequence). The CDR3 loop spans 16 amino acids. The CDR3 protein is CASSSGAGSGANVLTF. The CDR3 coding sequence is TGTGCCAGCTCCTCCGGAGCGGGCTCTGGGGCCAACGTCCTGACTTTC.

The chain combines TRBV6-1 with TRBJ1-2; tentatively, D is TRBD1 (5 bases). Germline assignment: CDR1 MNHNS and CDR2 SASEGT. The CDR3 length is 14 residues. Deletions cut 7 bases from V and 1 base from J, with 13 bases between. The CDR3 reads CASNPPGLNYGYTF. The CDR3 DNA follows: TGTGCCAGCAATCCCCCGGGACTTAACTATGGCTACACCTTC.

This clone occurred once. The chain joins TRBV18 to TRBJ2-5; maybe TRBD1 (6 bases). V was clipped by 6 bases and J by 3 bases, with 11 bases between them. The germline V gene encodes CDR1 KGHSH and CDR2 LQKENI. This CDR3 region has 13 residues. The DNA for the CDR3 is TGTGCCAGCTCTCCGAGGGGGAAAGAGACCCAGTACTTC. Amino acids: CASSPRGKETQYF.

The chain uses TRBV6-5 and TRBJ2-7; the D gene could be TRBD1 or TRBD2 (5 bases each). The germline V gene has CDR1 MNHEY and CDR2 SVGAGI. This CDR3 is 15 amino acids long. V was trimmed by 5 bases and J by 2 bases, leaving 16 bases between them. The chain's CDR3 is CASSLGPQGPYEQYF. CDR3 DNA sequence: TGTGCCAGCAGTCTGGGACCACAAGGGCCCTACGAGCAGTACTTC.

The chain carries TRBV30 and TRBJ2-1; 8 bases agree with TRBD2. V was clipped by 7 bases and J by 0 bases; unmatched bases: 5. The CDR3 extends over 14 amino acids. Germline assignment: CDR1 GTSNPN and CDR2 SVGIG (reference sequence). The CDR3 nucleotides read TGTGCCTTCGCCAGCGGGGGCTCCTACAATGAGCAGTTCTTC. It yields the protein CAFASGGSYNEQFF.

V usage is TRBV5-1 and J usage is TRBJ2-3, with D perhaps TRBD2 (5 bases). Germline CDR1 reads SGHRS; CDR2 reads YFSETQ. V was pared by 6 bases and J by 3 bases, with 8 bases between. CDR3 size: 12 residues. The CDR3, as DNA: TGCGCCAGCAAGAGGGAAACAGATACGCAGTATTTT. Translated, it gives CASKRETDTQYF.

This clone showed up just once. The rearrangement uses TRBV4-3 and TRBJ2-3; 13 bases match TRBD2. Losses at the gene ends were 1 base for V and 3 bases for J; bases not matched to a gene: 7. Germline-derived CDR1 and CDR2 are LGHNA and YSLEER. This CDR3 is built from 18 residues. The CDR3 DNA sequence: TGCGCCAGCAGCCAAGGGATTACTAGCGGGAGGGCAACAGATACGCAGTATTTT. Translating it yields CASSQGITSGRATDTQYF.

The chain uses TRBV29-1 and TRBJ1-2, with a possible D match to TRBD1 (5 bases). This CDR3 has 12 residues. Germline V gene lookup returns CDR1 SQVTM and CDR2 ANQGSEA. V shed 5 bases and J shed 4 bases, with 11 bases lying between them. DNA for the CDR3: TGCAGCGTTTTGGCAGGGAGCTATGGCTACACCTTC. Amino acids: CSVLAGSYGYTF.

This chain joins TRBV2 and TRBJ1-4; D might be TRBD1 (5 bases). V lost 4 bases to trimming and J lost 4 bases, with 16 bases between them. Per the germline V gene, CDR1 is SNHLY and CDR2 is FYNNEI. The CDR3 has 16 amino acids. CDR3 sequence reads: CASSGGSGVVNEKLFF. CDR3 in DNA: TGTGCCAGCAGTGGGGGGTCAGGAGTCGTTAATGAAAAACTGTTTTTT.

This clone was counted a few times. The chain carries TRBV7-8 and TRBJ1-3, with D possibly matching TRBD1 (5 bases). Germline V gene data show CDR1 as SGHVS and CDR2 as FQNEAQ. Trimming pared 5 bases from V and 1 base from J, leaving 9 bases between. This CDR3 is built from 14 residues. This CDR3 reads CASSLRQSGNTIYF. Here the CDR3 DNA reads TGTGCCAGCAGCCTTAGACAGTCTGGAAACACCATATATTTT.